The clone carrying this T cell receptor beta chain was observed a handful of times. Its antigen is still unknown. This CDR3 is built from 16 residues. The germline V gene encodes CDR1 SGHNT and CDR2 YYREEE (reference sequence). Trimming removed 4 bases from V and 3 bases from J, with 17 bases in between. This entry belongs to a study of Graves' ophthalmopathy and Graves' hyperthyroidism. Transcripts of RNA were the source for amplifying TCR beta CDR3 regions. The first-round RT-PCR employed HTBI primers together with the Qiagen OneStep RT-PCR kit. A multiplex PCR was then performed as the second round. TCRdb recomputed calls from the multiplex PCR reads with MiXCR, one row per CDR3 protein. The table records around 1,200,000 distinct CDR3 sequences, less than 45% of them present only once. Study-wide points: Predictions made by the model for ophthalmopathy progression reached just over 70% sensitivity and roughly 79% specificity.

This receptor was taken from an adult man with Graves' hyperthyroidism. Sequencing was done on a sample of peripheral blood or thyroid tissue (not recorded which). The chain uses TRBV5-4 and TRBJ1-5, with D possibly being TRBD1 (6 bases). The CDR3 DNA reads TGTGCCAGCAGCCTCAATGAGGGGGGGATCAATCAGCCCCAGCATTTT. Its protein product is CASSLNEGGINQPQHF.